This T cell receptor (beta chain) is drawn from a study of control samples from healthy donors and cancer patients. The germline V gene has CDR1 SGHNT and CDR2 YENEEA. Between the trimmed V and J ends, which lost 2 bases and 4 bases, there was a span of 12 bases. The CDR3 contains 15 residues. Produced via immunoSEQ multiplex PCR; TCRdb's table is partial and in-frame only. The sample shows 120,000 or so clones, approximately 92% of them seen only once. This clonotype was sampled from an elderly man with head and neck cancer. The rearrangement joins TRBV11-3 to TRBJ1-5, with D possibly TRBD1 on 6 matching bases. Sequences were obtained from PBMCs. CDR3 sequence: CASSLKQGRNQPQHF. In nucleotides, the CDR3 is TGTGCCAGCAGCTTAAAACAGGGTAGAAATCAGCCCCAGCATTTT.